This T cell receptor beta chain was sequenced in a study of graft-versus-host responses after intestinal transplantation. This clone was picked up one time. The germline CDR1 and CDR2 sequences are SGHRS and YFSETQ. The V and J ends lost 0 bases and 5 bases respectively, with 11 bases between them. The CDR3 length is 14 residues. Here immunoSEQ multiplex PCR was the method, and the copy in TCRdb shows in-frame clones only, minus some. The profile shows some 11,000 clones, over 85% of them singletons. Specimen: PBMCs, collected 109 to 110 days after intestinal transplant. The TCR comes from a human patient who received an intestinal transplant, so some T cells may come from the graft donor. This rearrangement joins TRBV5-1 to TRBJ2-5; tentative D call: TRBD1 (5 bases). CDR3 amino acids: CASSLDRFGETQYF. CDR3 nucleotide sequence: TGCGCCAGCAGCTTGGACAGGTTTGGGGAGACCCAGTACTTC.